A single sample gave rise to the 23 T cell receptor beta chains below, sequenced in a study of blood T cell repertoires in COVID-19. Assay: immunoSEQ multiplex PCR; the TCRdb copy retains only in-frame clones and omits some. The repertoire has roughly 150,000 clones, roughly 89% of them found once; the top ten carry about a tenth. Input material: peripheral blood. These receptors were taken from a woman in her seventies with COVID-19, enrolled during active disease.

This rearrangement joins TRBV5-4 to TRBJ1-2; D is unresolved. Per the germline V gene, CDR1 is SGHNT and CDR2 is YYREEE (reference sequence). V lost 2 bases, J lost 4 bases, and 24 bases lay in between. The CDR3 extends over 18 amino acids. The CDR3: CASSFGRVAAEPPYGYTF. In DNA form, the CDR3 reads TGTGCCAGCAGCTTCGGGAGGGTTGCGGCAGAACCCCCCTATGGCTACACCTTC.

V and J are TRBV2 and TRBJ1-2; D possibly corresponds to TRBD1 (6 bases). This CDR3 comprises 16 residues. The germline V and J ends were trimmed by 4 bases and 4 bases, with 19 bases remaining between them. Germline CDR1 and CDR2: SNHLY and FYNNEI. The CDR3 nucleotides read TGTGCCAGCAGTGCACGAACAGGGTCGCTGGGCTATGGCTACACCTTC. Amino acids: CASSARTGSLGYGYTF.

This clone was recorded a few times. The CDR3 DNA is TGTGCCAGCAGCGGCTTACAGGGCCCCACCGGGGAGCTGTTTTTT. Its protein is CASSGLQGPTGELFF. The genes are TRBV9 and TRBJ2-2; D perhaps matches TRBD1 (6 bases). The CDR3 runs to 15 residues. Germline assignment: CDR1 SGDLS and CDR2 YYNGEE. Trimming pared 3 bases from V and 4 bases from J, leaving 13 bases between.

V gene TRBV5-4 combines with J gene TRBJ1-5, with D possibly being TRBD1 (5 bases). Trimming pared 0 bases from V and 1 base from J, leaving 8 bases between. Germline loops: CDR1 SGHNT, CDR2 YYREEE (reference sequence). This CDR3 region has 15 residues. This chain's CDR3 is CASSLGTGSNQPQHF. The CDR3 coding sequence is TGTGCCAGCAGCTTGGGAACAGGCAGCAATCAGCCCCAGCATTTT.

This CDR3 reads CASSPPGSLKEKLFF. The CDR3 DNA reads as TGTGCCAGCAGTCCCCCAGGGTCCCTTAAAGAAAAACTGTTTTTT. The genes are TRBV28 and TRBJ1-4, with D maybe TRBD1 (5 bases). CDR3 length: 15 amino acids. Germline CDR1 is MDHEN and CDR2 is SYDVKM. V lost 5 bases, J lost 8 bases, and 18 bases lay in between.

This chain uses TRBV5-1 with TRBJ2-4, with 11 bases identical to TRBD1. The junction had 2 bases not matched to a gene; V was cut back by 4 bases and J by 5 bases. The CDR3 sequence is 14 residues long. Germline loops: CDR1 SGHRS, CDR2 YFSETQ. The CDR3 nucleotides are TGCGCCAGCAGCGCGGGACAGGGGGAAAACATTCAGTACTTC. Translating gives CASSAGQGENIQYF.

This chain's CDR3 is CASSEHPGGNEKLFF. DNA for the CDR3: TGTGCCAGCAGTGAACACCCAGGGGGTAACGAAAAACTGTTTTTT. The chain employs TRBV6-1 and TRBJ1-4; 7 bases agree with TRBD1. After removal of 2 bases from V and 8 bases from J, the junction contained 8 bases not matched to a gene. This CDR3 spans 15 amino acids. The germline gives CDR1 MNHNS, CDR2 SASEGT.

The chain joins TRBV10-2 to TRBJ1-3; possible D gene TRBD1, 5 bases. The CDR3 covers 17 residues. Germline CDR1 is WSHSY and CDR2 is SAAADI. Trimming took 2 bases from V and 1 from J, leaving 15 bases between them. The CDR3 DNA reads as TGCGCCAGCAGTGAGCTTCGCCGGGGGGAATCTGGAAACACCATATATTTT. Its protein is CASSELRRGESGNTIYF.

This CDR3 is CASSQVRTGAYNEQFF. In DNA, the CDR3 is TGTGCCAGCAGCCAAGTACGGACAGGAGCCTACAATGAGCAGTTCTTC. The chain has TRBV3-1 (or the pseudogene TRBV3-2) and TRBJ2-1; 7 bases are a match to TRBD1. Germline V gives CDR1 LGHDT, CDR2 YNNKEL (reference sequence). The J segment lost 2 bases and the V segment lost 1 base, leaving 5 bases of the junction unmatched. The CDR3 runs to 16 residues.

CDR3 sequence reads: CASSYRDRASPLHF. The CDR3 coding sequence is TGTGCCAGCAGCTACCGGGACAGGGCTTCACCCCTCCACTTT. This chain uses TRBV7-2 with TRBJ1-6; TRBD1 matches 9 bases. J gave up 9 bases and V 4 bases, and 4 bases lay outside the gene matches. Looked up from germline, CDR1 is SGHTA and CDR2 is FQGNSA. CDR3 length equals 14 residues. Full variable domain (remainder filled in from reference TRBV7-2 and TRBJ1-6): GAGVSQSPSNKVTEKGKDVELRCDPISGHTALYWYRQSLGQGLEFLIYFQGNSAPDKSGLPSDRFSAERTGGSVSTLTIQRTQQEDSAVYLCASSYRDRASPLHFGNGTRLTVT.

This clone was counted between two and nine times. The rearrangement uses TRBV18 and TRBJ1-4, with D possibly being TRBD1 (6 bases). From germline, CDR1 is KGHSH and CDR2 LQKENI. This CDR3 is built from 14 residues. Trimming stripped 3 bases from V and 7 bases from J, with 12 bases between. CDR3 amino acids: CASSPGTRPEKLFF. The CDR3 DNA is TGTGCCAGCTCACCCGGGACAAGGCCTGAAAAACTGTTTTTT.

The chain recombines TRBV14 with TRBJ2-1; D ambiguous. CDR3 size: 17 residues. V was trimmed by 2 bases and J by 8 bases, leaving 22 bases between them. Germline CDR1 and CDR2: SGHDN and FVKESK. The CDR3 DNA follows: TGTGCCAGCAGCCAAAGGTCAGGTTATTCTGTTAACGATGAGCAGTTCTTC. Translated: CASSQRSGYSVNDEQFF.

The gene calls are TRBV29-1 and TRBJ2-7; TRBD1 might be the D (5 bases). Trimming removed 6 bases from V and 4 bases from J, with 10 bases in between. Germline assignment: CDR1 SQVTM and CDR2 ANQGSEA. The CDR3 is 11 residues long. CDR3 sequence: CSVGTGYEQYF. Written as DNA, the CDR3 is TGCAGCGTAGGAACAGGTTACGAGCAGTACTTC.

The chain links TRBV18 to TRBJ2-1; no firm D call. The CDR3 length is 14 residues. Trimming shortened V by 1 base and J by 5 bases, and 9 bases separated the two germline ends. CDR1 and CDR2 from the germline V gene are KGHSH and LQKENI. The CDR3 spells CASSPRARNNEQFF. CDR3 sequence (DNA): TGTGCCAGCTCACCACGGGCCAGAAACAATGAGCAGTTCTTC. The full variable domain, in which reference TRBV18 and TRBJ2-1 provide the parts outside the CDR3, is NAGVMQNPRHLVRRRGQEARLRCSPMKGHSHVYWYRQLPEEGLKFMVYLQKENIIDESGMPKERFSAEFPKEGPSILRIQQVVRGDSAAYFCASSPRARNNEQFFGPGTRLTVL.

This sequence joins TRBV5-1 and TRBJ2-7; 10 nucleotides align to TRBD1. Looked up from germline, CDR1 is SGHRS and CDR2 is YFSETQ. V was clipped by 0 bases and J by 5 bases; unmatched bases: 5. CDR3 length equals 15 residues. The CDR3 DNA reads as TGCGCCAGCAGCTTGGGGACAGGGGGTTTCAACGAGCAGTACTTC. Its translation: CASSLGTGGFNEQYF.

This sequence joins TRBV5-1 and TRBJ1-5; the D gene is possibly TRBD1 (5 bases). This CDR3 region has 15 residues. CDR1 SGHRS and CDR2 YFSETQ come from the germline V gene. V dropped 0 bases and J dropped 0 bases, with 7 bases sitting between them. Here the CDR3 DNA reads TGCGCCAGCAGCTTGGAGGGGATTAGCAATCAGCCCCAGCATTTT. This translates into CASSLEGISNQPQHF.

The chain carries TRBV6-1 and TRBJ2-1; 11 bases map to TRBD2. Per the germline V gene, CDR1 is MNHNS and CDR2 is SASEGT. This CDR3 spans 15 amino acids. V gave up 2 bases and J gave up 9 bases; unmatched junction bases: 6. This CDR3 reads CASSERSSGGSEQFF. The CDR3 bases are TGTGCCAGCAGTGAAAGGTCTAGCGGGGGGTCTGAGCAGTTCTTC.

This clone was seen only once. The chain has TRBV28 and TRBJ1-5; 8 nucleotides align to TRBD1. The junction had 1 base not matched to a gene; V was cut back by 2 bases and J by 4 bases. Germline loops: CDR1 MDHEN, CDR2 SYDVKM. The CDR3 is 14 amino acids. The CDR3 nucleotides are TGTGCCAGCAGTTTAGGACAGGGTAATCAGCCCCAGCATTTT. Translated: CASSLGQGNQPQHF.

The chain couples TRBV19 to TRBJ1-2; TRBD1 matches 7 bases. The germline CDR1 and CDR2 sequences are LNHDA and SQIVND (reference sequence). The CDR3 extends over 15 amino acids. V shed 6 bases and J 8 bases; nucleotides not matched to a gene: 15. CDR3 sequence reads: CASRGQNPKASGYTF. CDR3 DNA: TGTGCCAGTAGGGGACAGAACCCGAAGGCTTCGGGCTACACCTTC. The full variable domain, its missing parts supplied by reference TRBV19 and TRBJ1-2, is DGGITQSPKYLFRKEGQNVTLSCEQNLNHDAMYWYRQDPGQGLRLIYYSQIVNDFQKGDIAEGYSVSREKKESFPLTVTSAQKNPTAFYLCASRGQNPKASGYTFGSGTRLTVV.

CDR3 bases: TGTGCCAGCAGCAGACTAGCGGGGGTCCCCCAGTACTTC. Its protein product is CASSRLAGVPQYF. The V call is TRBV7-7, the J call TRBJ2-5, with 12 bases matching TRBD2. Trimming at V came to 5 bases and at J to 9 bases, leaving 4 bases not matched to a gene. This CDR3 is built from 13 residues. Germline lookup yields CDR1 SSHAT and CDR2 FNYEAQ (reference sequence). The complete variable domain, with remaining parts taken from reference TRBV7-7 and TRBJ2-5, reads GAGVSQSPRYKVTKRGQDVTLRCDPISSHATLYWYQQALGQGPEFLTYFNYEAQPDKSGLPSDRFSAERPEGSISTLTIQRTEQRDSAMYRCASSRLAGVPQYFGPGTRLLVL.

The CDR3, as DNA: TGTGCCAGCAGTGGGGGACGGACAGTCTCTGGAAACACCATATATTTT. It is translated as CASSGGRTVSGNTIYF. This chain uses TRBV6-1 with TRBJ1-3; weak D call: TRBD1 (6 bases). Trimming cost V 4 bases and J 0 bases, with 13 bases left between them. This CDR3 has 16 amino acids. The germline V gene encodes CDR1 MNHNS and CDR2 SASEGT.

The V gene is TRBV12-3 or TRBV12-4, the J gene TRBJ1-5; D is possibly TRBD1 (6 bases). The V end was cut by 5 bases, the J end by 6 bases, with 11 bases between. The CDR3 totals 13 residues. The CDR3: CASSPQGSQPQHF. The CDR3 DNA follows: TGTGCCAGCAGTCCGCAGGGGAGTCAGCCCCAGCATTTT.

This chain links TRBV7-3 with TRBJ1-1; the D is unclear. This CDR3 region has 14 residues. Trimming stripped 2 bases from V and 1 base from J, with 8 bases between. Germline lookup yields CDR1 SGHTA and CDR2 FQGTGA. This chain's CDR3 is CASSLLGENTEAFF. The DNA of the CDR3 is TGTGCCAGCAGCTTATTGGGAGAGAACACTGAAGCTTTCTTT.